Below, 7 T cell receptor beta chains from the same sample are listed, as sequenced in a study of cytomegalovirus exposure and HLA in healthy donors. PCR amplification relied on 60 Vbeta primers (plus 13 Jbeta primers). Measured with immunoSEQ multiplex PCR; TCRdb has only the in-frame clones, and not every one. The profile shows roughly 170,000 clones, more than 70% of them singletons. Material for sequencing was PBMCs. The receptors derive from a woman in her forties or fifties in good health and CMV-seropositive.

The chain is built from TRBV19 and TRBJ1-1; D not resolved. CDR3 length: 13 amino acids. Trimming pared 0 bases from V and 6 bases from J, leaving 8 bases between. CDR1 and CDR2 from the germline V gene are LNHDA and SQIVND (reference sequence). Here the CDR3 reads CASSIDRQAEAFF. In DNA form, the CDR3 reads TGTGCCAGTAGTATAGATAGGCAGGCTGAAGCTTTCTTT. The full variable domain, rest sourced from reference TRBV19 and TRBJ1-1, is DGGITQSPKYLFRKEGQNVTLSCEQNLNHDAMYWYRQDPGQGLRLIYYSQIVNDFQKGDIAEGYSVSREKKESFPLTVTSAQKNPTAFYLCASSIDRQAEAFFGQGTRLTVV.

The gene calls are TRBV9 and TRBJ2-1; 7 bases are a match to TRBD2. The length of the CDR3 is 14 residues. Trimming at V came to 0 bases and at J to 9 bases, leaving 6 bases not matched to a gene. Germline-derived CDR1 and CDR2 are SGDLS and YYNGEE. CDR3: CASSVGSGVAEQFF. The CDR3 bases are TGTGCCAGCAGCGTAGGCAGCGGGGTTGCTGAGCAGTTCTTC. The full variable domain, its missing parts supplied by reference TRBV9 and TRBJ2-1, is DSGVTQTPKHLITATGQRVTLRCSPRSGDLSVYWYQQSLDQGLQFLIQYYNGEERAKGNILERFSAQQFPDLHSELNLSSLELGDSALYFCASSVGSGVAEQFFGPGTRLTVL.

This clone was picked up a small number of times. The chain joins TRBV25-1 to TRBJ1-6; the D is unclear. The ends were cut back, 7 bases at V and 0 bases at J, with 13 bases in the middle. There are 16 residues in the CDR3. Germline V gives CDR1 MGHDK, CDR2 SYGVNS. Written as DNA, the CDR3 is TGTGCCAGCATGGAGGGTGGGAACTCCTATAATTCACCCCTCCACTTT. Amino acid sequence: CASMEGGNSYNSPLHF.

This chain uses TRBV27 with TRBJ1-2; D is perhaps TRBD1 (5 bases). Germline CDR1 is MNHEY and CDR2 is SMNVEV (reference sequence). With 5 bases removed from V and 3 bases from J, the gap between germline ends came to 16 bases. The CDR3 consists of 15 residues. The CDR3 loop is CASSDGRGLDYGYTF. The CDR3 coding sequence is TGTGCCAGCAGTGACGGGAGGGGACTGGACTATGGCTACACCTTC.

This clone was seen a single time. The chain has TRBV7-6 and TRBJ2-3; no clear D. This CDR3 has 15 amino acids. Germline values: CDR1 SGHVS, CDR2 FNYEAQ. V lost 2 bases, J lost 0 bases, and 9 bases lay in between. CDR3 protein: CASSLKATSTDTQYF. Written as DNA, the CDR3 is TGTGCCAGCAGCTTAAAAGCGACTAGCACAGATACGCAGTATTTT.

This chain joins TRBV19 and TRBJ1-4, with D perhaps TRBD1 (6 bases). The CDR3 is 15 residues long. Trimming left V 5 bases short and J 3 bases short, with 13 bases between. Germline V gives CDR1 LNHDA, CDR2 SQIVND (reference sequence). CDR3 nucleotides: TGTGCCAGTAGTCTCAACAGGGTTCCTAATGAAAAACTGTTTTTT. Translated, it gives CASSLNRVPNEKLFF.

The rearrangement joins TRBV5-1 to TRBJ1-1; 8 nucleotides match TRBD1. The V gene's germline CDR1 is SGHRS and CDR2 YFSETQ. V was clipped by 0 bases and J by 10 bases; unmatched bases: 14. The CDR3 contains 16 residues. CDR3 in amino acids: CASSLDLGGRGPGAFF. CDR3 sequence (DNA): TGCGCCAGCAGCTTGGACCTCGGGGGCAGGGGGCCAGGAGCTTTCTTT. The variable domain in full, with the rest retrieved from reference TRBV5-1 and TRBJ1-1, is KAGVTQTPRYLIKTRGQQVTLSCSPISGHRSVSWYQQTPGQGLQFLFEYFSETQRNKGNFPGRFSGRQFSNSRSEMNVSTLELGDSALYLCASSLDLGGRGPGAFFGQGTRLTVV.